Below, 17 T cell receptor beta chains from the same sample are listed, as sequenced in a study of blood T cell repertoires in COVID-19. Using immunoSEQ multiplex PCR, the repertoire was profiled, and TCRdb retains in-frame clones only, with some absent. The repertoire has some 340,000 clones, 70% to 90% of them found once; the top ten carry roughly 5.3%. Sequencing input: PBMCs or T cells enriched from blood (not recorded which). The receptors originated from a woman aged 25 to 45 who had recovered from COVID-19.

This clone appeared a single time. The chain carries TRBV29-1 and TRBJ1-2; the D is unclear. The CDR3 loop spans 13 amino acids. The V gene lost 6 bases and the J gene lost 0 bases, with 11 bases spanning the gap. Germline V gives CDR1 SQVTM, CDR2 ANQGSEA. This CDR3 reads CSVTEGANYGYTF. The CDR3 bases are TGCAGCGTGACCGAGGGCGCTAACTATGGCTACACCTTC.

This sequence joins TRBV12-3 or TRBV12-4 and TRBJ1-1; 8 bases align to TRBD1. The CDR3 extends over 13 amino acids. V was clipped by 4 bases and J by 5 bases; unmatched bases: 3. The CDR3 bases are TGTGCCAGCAGTTGGACAGGGCTGACTGAAGCTTTCTTT. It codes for CASSWTGLTEAFF.

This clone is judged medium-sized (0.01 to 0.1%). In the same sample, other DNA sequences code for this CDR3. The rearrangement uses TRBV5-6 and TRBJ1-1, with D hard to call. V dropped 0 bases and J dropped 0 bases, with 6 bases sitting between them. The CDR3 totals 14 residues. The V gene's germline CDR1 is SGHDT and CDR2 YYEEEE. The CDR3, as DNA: TGTGCCAGCAGCTTGGACAGCATGAACACTGAAGCTTTCTTT. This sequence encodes CASSLDSMNTEAFF.

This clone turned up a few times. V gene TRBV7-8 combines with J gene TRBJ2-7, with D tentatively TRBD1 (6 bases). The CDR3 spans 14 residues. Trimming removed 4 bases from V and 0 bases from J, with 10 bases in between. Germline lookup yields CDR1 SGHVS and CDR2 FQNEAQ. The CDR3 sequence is CASSSRTDSYEQYF. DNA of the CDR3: TGTGCCAGCAGCTCCCGGACAGACTCCTACGAGCAGTACTTC.

This chain's CDR3 is CASKGGSLWYF. The CDR3 coding sequence is TGTGCCAGCAAGGGCGGGAGTCTTTGGTACTTC. The chain recombines TRBV27 with TRBJ2-7; 7 bases are shared with TRBD2. Losses at the gene ends were 7 bases for V and 12 bases for J; bases not matched to a gene: 9. CDR1 is MNHEY, CDR2 SMNVEV, per germline (reference sequence). CDR3 length: 11 residues.

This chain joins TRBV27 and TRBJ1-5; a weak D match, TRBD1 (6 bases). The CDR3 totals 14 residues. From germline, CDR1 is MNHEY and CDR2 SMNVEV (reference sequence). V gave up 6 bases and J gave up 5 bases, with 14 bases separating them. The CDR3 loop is CASSAGGGYQPQHF. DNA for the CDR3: TGTGCCAGCAGCGCCGGGGGGGGCTATCAGCCCCAGCATTTT.

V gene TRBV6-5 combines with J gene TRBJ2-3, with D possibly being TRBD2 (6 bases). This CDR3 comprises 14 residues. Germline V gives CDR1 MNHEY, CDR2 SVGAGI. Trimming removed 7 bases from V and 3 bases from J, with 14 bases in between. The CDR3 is CASKWRGGTDTQYF. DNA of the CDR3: TGTGCCAGCAAGTGGCGGGGCGGGACAGATACGCAGTATTTT.

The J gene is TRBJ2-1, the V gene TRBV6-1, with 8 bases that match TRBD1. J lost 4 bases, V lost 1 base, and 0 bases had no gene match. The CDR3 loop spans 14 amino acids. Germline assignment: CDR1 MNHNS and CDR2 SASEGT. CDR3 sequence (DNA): TGTGCCAGCAGTGAAGGGACAGGGTACAATGAGCAGTTCTTC. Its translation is CASSEGTGYNEQFF.

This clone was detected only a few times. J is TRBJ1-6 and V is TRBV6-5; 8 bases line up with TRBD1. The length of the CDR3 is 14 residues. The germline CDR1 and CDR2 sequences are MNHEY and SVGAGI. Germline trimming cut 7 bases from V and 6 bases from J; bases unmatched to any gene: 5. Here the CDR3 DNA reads TGTGCCAGCATGGTGGGACAGGCTAATTCACCCCTCCACTTT. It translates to CASMVGQANSPLHF.

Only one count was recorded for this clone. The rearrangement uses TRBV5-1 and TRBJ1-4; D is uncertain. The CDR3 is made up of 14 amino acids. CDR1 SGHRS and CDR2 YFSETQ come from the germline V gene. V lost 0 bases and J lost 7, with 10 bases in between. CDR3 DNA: TGCGCCAGCAGCTTGGGAGTTGACTTTGAAAAACTGTTTTTT. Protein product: CASSLGVDFEKLFF.

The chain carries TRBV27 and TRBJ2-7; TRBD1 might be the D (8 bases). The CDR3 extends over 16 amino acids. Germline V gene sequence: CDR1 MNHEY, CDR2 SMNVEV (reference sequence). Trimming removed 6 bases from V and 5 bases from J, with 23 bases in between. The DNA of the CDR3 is TGTGCCAGCAGCCCCGTGGGAGGGACAGGAGTCAACGAGCAGTACTTC. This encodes CASSPVGGTGVNEQYF.

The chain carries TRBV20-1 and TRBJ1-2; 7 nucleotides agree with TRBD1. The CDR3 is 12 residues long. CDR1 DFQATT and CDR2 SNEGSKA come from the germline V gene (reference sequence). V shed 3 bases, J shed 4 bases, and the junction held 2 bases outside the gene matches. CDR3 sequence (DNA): TGCAGTGCTAGTAACAGGGGCTATGGCTACACCTTC. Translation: CSASNRGYGYTF.

The CDR3 loop is CAWTITGGAGTEAFF. The CDR3 region has the DNA TGTGCCTGGACCATTACAGGGGGCGCGGGGACTGAAGCTTTCTTT. The chain joins TRBV30 to TRBJ1-1; 9 bases agree with TRBD1. The CDR3 covers 15 residues. Germline assignment: CDR1 GTSNPN and CDR2 SVGIG (reference sequence). The junction had 11 bases not matched to a gene; V was cut back by 4 bases and J by 5 bases.

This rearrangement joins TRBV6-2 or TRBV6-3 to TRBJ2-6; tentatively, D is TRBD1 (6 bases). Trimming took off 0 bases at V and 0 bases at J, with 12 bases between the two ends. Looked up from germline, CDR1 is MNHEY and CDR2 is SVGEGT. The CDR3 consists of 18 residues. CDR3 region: CASSYSGTSSSGANVLTF. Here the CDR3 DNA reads TGTGCCAGCAGTTACTCCGGGACATCCAGCTCTGGGGCCAACGTCCTGACTTTC.

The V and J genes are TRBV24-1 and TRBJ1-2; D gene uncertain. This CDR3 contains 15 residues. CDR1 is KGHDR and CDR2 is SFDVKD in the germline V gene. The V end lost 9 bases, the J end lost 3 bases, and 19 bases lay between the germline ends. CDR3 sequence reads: CATSRGRWGHYGYTF. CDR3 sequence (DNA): TGTGCCACCTCACGGGGAAGGTGGGGTCACTATGGCTACACCTTC.

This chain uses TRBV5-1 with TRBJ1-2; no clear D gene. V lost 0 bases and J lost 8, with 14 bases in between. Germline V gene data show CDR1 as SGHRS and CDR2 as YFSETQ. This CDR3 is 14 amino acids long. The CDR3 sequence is CASSLDPGPGGYTF. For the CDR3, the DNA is TGCGCCAGCAGCTTGGATCCAGGCCCTGGGGGCTACACCTTC.

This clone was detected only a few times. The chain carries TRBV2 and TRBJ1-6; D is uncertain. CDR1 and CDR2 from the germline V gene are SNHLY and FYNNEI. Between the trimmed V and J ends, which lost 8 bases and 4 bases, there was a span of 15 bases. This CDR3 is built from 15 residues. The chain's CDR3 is CASGSERGYNSPLHF. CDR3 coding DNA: TGTGCCAGCGGGAGTGAACGGGGATATAATTCACCCCTCCACTTT.